A single sample is the source of the 27 T cell receptor beta chains below, sequenced in a study of identical twins (dated by TCRdb to 2016 to 2017). The library was built by means of 5' RACE. The instrument given in TCRdb is Illumina HiSeq 2000. Using fastp trimming at Q25 and MiXCR clonotype assembly, TCRdb reanalyzed the public sequencing data and kept in-frame beta chains. One record per CDR3 amino acid sequence lists the most common genes and DNA. The sample contains 450,000 or so distinct CDR3 sequences, 24% of them found a single time. In total, the top ten clones hold roughly 3% of the sample. Another study also made use of these data, one on T cells expressing NK-cell markers.

Sequenced material: CD4+ T cells sorted from blood. These receptor sequences come from a woman under 30 in good health.

This clonotype was seen only a few times. The V gene is TRBV20-1, the J gene TRBJ1-1; a possible D gene is TRBD1 (5 bases). The CDR3 sequence is 13 residues long. From germline, CDR1 is DFQATT and CDR2 SNEGSKA (reference sequence). Trimming cost V 6 bases and J 4 bases, with 15 bases left between them. The CDR3 DNA follows: TGCAGTGCCCGCACCAGGGAGCTCACTGAAGCTTTCTTT. As protein: CSARTRELTEAFF.

Many counts were recorded for this clonotype. The rearrangement uses TRBV9 and TRBJ2-5, with 7 bases lining up with TRBD1. From germline, CDR1 is SGDLS and CDR2 YYNGEE. V shed 8 bases and J 5 bases; nucleotides not matched to a gene: 9. The CDR3 sequence is 13 residues long. In DNA form, the CDR3 reads TGTGCCAGTAGCCACAGGGGTCGGGAGACCCAGTACTTC. Residues: CASSHRGRETQYF.

This clonotype was detected only a few times. The chain recombines TRBV29-1 with TRBJ2-5, with D possibly TRBD2 on 5 matching bases. The germline V gene has CDR1 SQVTM and CDR2 ANQGSEA. This CDR3 is 13 amino acids long. The V and J ends lost 1 base and 5 bases respectively, with 11 bases between them. The CDR3: CSVEAGYRETQYF. The DNA of the CDR3 is TGCAGCGTTGAAGCGGGATATCGGGAGACCCAGTACTTC.

This chain joins TRBV20-1 and TRBJ2-5; 7 nucleotides match TRBD1. Germline V gives CDR1 DFQATT, CDR2 SNEGSKA (reference sequence). With 3 bases clipped from V and 1 base from J, the junction kept 2 bases outside the gene matches. The CDR3 loop spans 13 amino acids. CDR3 sequence: CSASKGAQETQYF. The CDR3 DNA follows: TGCAGTGCTAGTAAGGGGGCCCAAGAGACCCAGTACTTC.

The chain combines TRBV5-1 with TRBJ2-3; perhaps TRBD2 as D (6 bases). Trimming left V 3 bases short and J 0 bases short, with 11 bases between. CDR1 and CDR2 (germline): SGHRS, YFSETQ. The CDR3 is 15 amino acids. CDR3 nucleotide sequence: TGCGCCAGCAGCTCCACGGGGGTTAGCACAGATACGCAGTATTTT. Translated: CASSSTGVSTDTQYF.

CDR3 DNA: TGTGCCAGCACCATACGGGTCGCTGGAGGCACTGAAGCTTTCTTT. Translated, it gives CASTIRVAGGTEAFF. V usage is TRBV27 and J usage is TRBJ1-1; D is unresolved. V lost 7 bases and J 4 bases, leaving 19 bases between the germline ends. The CDR3 is 15 residues long. The germline gives CDR1 MNHEY, CDR2 SMNVEV (reference sequence).

This clonotype was recorded a few times. The chain recombines TRBV2 with TRBJ2-1; 7 bases fit TRBD2. From germline, CDR1 is SNHLY and CDR2 FYNNEI. The CDR3 covers 12 residues. The V and J ends lost 7 bases and 6 bases, in that order; junction bases with no gene match: 3. The CDR3 bases are TGTGCCAGCAACAGCGGGGCCAATGAGCAGTTCTTC. This gives the protein CASNSGANEQFF.

This clonotype was found many times. This chain joins TRBV7-9 and TRBJ2-3, with D unclear. This CDR3 is built from 15 residues. With 4 bases removed from V and 1 base from J, the gap between germline ends came to 12 bases. In germline, CDR1 is SEHNR, CDR2 FQNEAQ (reference sequence). For the CDR3, the DNA is TGTGCCAGCAGCTCTGGTCTCGCGGGCACAGATACGCAGTATTTT. Translation: CASSSGLAGTDTQYF.

The chain links TRBV3-1 to TRBJ2-1, with TRBD1 matching over 9 bases. CDR3 length: 15 residues. Trimming at V came to 6 bases and at J to 5 bases, leaving 8 bases not matched to a gene. Per germline, CDR1 LGHDT and CDR2 YNNKEL (reference sequence). The chain's CDR3 is CASSRWTGVNNEQFF. In DNA form, the CDR3 reads TGTGCCAGCAGTCGGTGGACAGGGGTGAACAATGAGCAGTTCTTC.

The chain joins TRBV5-1 to TRBJ2-7; D unresolved. In germline, CDR1 is SGHRS, CDR2 YFSETQ. The CDR3 consists of 13 residues. With 4 bases removed from V and 4 bases from J, the gap between germline ends came to 12 bases. The CDR3 is CASSDQNSYEQYF. DNA for the CDR3: TGCGCCAGCAGCGACCAAAACAGTTACGAGCAGTACTTC.

This clonotype appeared a few times. The chain couples TRBV18 to TRBJ2-6, with D uncertain. V lost 5 bases and J 4 bases, leaving 9 bases between the germline ends. The length of the CDR3 is 14 residues. The germline gives CDR1 KGHSH, CDR2 LQKENI. Here the CDR3 DNA reads TGTGCCAGCTCATGGGTGGCCGGGGCCAACGTCCTGACTTTC. It yields the protein CASSWVAGANVLTF.

This clonotype was observed a handful of times. The chain combines TRBV29-1 with TRBJ2-1; 9 nucleotides line up with TRBD2. The germline V gene encodes CDR1 SQVTM and CDR2 ANQGSEA. This CDR3 is 15 amino acids long. Trimming cost V 0 bases and J 7 bases; bases outside gene matches: 7. This CDR3 is CSVEDWASGMNEQFF. Written as DNA, the CDR3 is TGCAGCGTTGAAGATTGGGCTAGCGGGATGAATGAGCAGTTCTTC.

The J gene is TRBJ2-1, the V gene TRBV4-1; 8 bases match TRBD2. V dropped 2 bases and J dropped 7; count of bases not matched to a gene: 10. Germline loops: CDR1 MGHRA, CDR2 YSYEKL. The length of the CDR3 is 16 residues. The CDR3 is CASSQLLGGARNEQFF. The CDR3 DNA reads TGCGCCAGCAGCCAATTACTCGGGGGGGCGAGGAATGAGCAGTTCTTC.

The chain is built from TRBV20-1 and TRBJ2-7, with 8 bases identical to TRBD2. V gave up 5 bases and J gave up 4 bases; unmatched junction bases: 10. Looked up from germline, CDR1 is DFQATT and CDR2 is SNEGSKA (reference sequence). The CDR3 is made up of 14 amino acids. The CDR3 nucleotides read TGCAGTGCTCAGCCGGGGGGGGATCGTTACGAGCAGTACTTC. It specifies CSAQPGGDRYEQYF.

V and J are TRBV7-9 and TRBJ2-1, with TRBD2 as a possible D gene (6 bases). Germline V gene data show CDR1 as SEHNR and CDR2 as FQNEAQ (reference sequence). CDR3 length: 13 amino acids. The V and J ends lost 8 bases and 7 bases respectively, with 15 bases between them. The CDR3 is CASALGGPNEQFF. In DNA, the CDR3 is TGTGCCAGCGCCCTGGGGGGTCCTAATGAGCAGTTCTTC.

V usage is TRBV19 and J usage is TRBJ1-2, with D hard to call. The germline gives CDR1 LNHDA, CDR2 SQIVND (reference sequence). V was clipped by 3 bases and J by 6 bases, with 8 bases between them. This CDR3 has 12 residues. The CDR3 region is CASSIWRNGYTF. The CDR3 DNA follows: TGTGCCAGTAGTATTTGGAGAAATGGCTACACCTTC.

The V and J genes are TRBV29-1 and TRBJ2-5, with D maybe TRBD1 (5 bases). V was clipped by 3 bases and J by 3 bases, with 14 bases between them. The CDR3 spans 14 residues. CDR1 is SQVTM and CDR2 is ANQGSEA in the germline V gene. The CDR3 loop reads CSVDRQGSEETQYF. For the CDR3, the DNA is TGCAGCGTTGATCGCCAGGGCAGTGAAGAGACCCAGTACTTC. Combining the CDR3 with reference TRBV29-1 and TRBJ2-5 gives the whole variable domain SAVISQKPSRDICQRGTSLTIQCQVDSQVTMMFWYRQQPGQSLTLIATANQGSEATYESGFVIDKFPISRPNLTFSTLTVSNMSPEDSSIYLCSVDRQGSEETQYFGPGTRLLVL.

This clonotype has just a few counts. The chain uses TRBV5-5 and TRBJ2-5; D gene uncertain. CDR3 length: 14 amino acids. Trimming shortened V by 0 bases and J by 3 bases, and 9 bases separated the two germline ends. The germline gives CDR1 SGHKS, CDR2 YYEKEE (reference sequence). Here the CDR3 reads CASSLGVKEETQYF. In DNA, the CDR3 is TGTGCCAGCAGCTTGGGTGTGAAGGAAGAGACCCAGTACTTC.

This clonotype was counted between two and nine times. V gene TRBV19 combines with J gene TRBJ2-7, with TRBD2 as a possible D gene (6 bases). The germline V gene has CDR1 LNHDA and CDR2 SQIVND (reference sequence). Trimming took 3 bases from V and 7 from J, leaving 13 bases between them. The CDR3 runs 13 residues. The CDR3 here is CASSIGGSIEQYF. CDR3 nucleotides: TGTGCCAGTAGTATCGGGGGTTCGATTGAGCAGTACTTC.

V usage is TRBV15 and J usage is TRBJ2-5; D unclear. The V end was cut by 0 bases, the J end by 7 bases, with 6 bases between. The CDR3 has 12 residues. Germline CDR1 LNHNV, CDR2 YYDKDF (reference sequence). The CDR3 spells CATSRDTGTQYF. CDR3 nucleotides: TGTGCCACCAGCAGAGATACGGGGACCCAGTACTTC.

This clonotype occurred a few times. This chain uses TRBV10-3 with TRBJ1-1; D gene unclear. Deletions cut 0 bases from V and 0 bases from J, with 5 bases between. Germline V gives CDR1 ENHRY, CDR2 SYGVKD. The CDR3 sequence is 14 residues long. For the CDR3, the DNA is TGTGCCATCAGTGAGTCGGGAATGAACACTGAAGCTTTCTTT. It encodes CAISESGMNTEAFF.

The chain couples TRBV29-1 to TRBJ2-1; 7 bases map to TRBD2. CDR1 is SQVTM and CDR2 is ANQGSEA in the germline V gene. The V and J ends lost 7 bases and 5 bases, in that order; junction bases with no gene match: 11. This CDR3 spans 14 amino acids. The CDR3: CSAGTSVDDNEQFF. In DNA, the CDR3 is TGCAGCGCCGGAACTAGCGTCGACGACAATGAGCAGTTCTTC.

This clonotype was picked up a small number of times. The CDR3 sequence is CSARFSKETQYF. The DNA for the CDR3 is TGCAGTGCTAGGTTCAGTAAAGAGACCCAGTACTTC. The V call is TRBV20-1, the J call TRBJ2-5; no firm D call. Deletions cut 3 bases from V and 3 bases from J, with 8 bases between. Per the germline V gene, CDR1 is DFQATT and CDR2 is SNEGSKA (reference sequence). The CDR3 loop spans 12 amino acids.

This clonotype was observed a few times. This chain connects TRBV20-1 to TRBJ2-1; 9 nucleotides align to TRBD2. Germline V gene lookup returns CDR1 DFQATT and CDR2 SNEGSKA (reference sequence). Trimming at V came to 5 bases and at J to 9 bases, leaving 11 bases not matched to a gene. The CDR3 is 14 residues long. DNA of the CDR3: TGCAGTGCTCGACCCGGGACTAGCTTCGGTGAGCAGTTCTTC. This sequence encodes CSARPGTSFGEQFF.

There are many counts of this clonotype. The chain employs TRBV15 and TRBJ1-1; 8 nucleotides align to TRBD1. J gave up 1 base and V 1 base, and 2 bases lay outside the gene matches. The CDR3 consists of 15 residues. Germline CDR1 reads LNHNV; CDR2 reads YYDKDF (reference sequence). CDR3 nucleotides: TGTGCCACCAGCAGAGGGGGGACAGGGAACACTGAAGCTTTCTTT. Translated, it gives CATSRGGTGNTEAFF.

The J gene is TRBJ2-7, the V gene TRBV7-2; D possibly uses TRBD1 or TRBD2 (6 bases each). Germline V lookup: CDR1 SGHTA, CDR2 FQGNSA. Trimming left V 1 base short and J 6 bases short, with 22 bases between. The CDR3 sequence is 17 residues long. The CDR3 DNA reads as TGTGCCAGCAGCTTAGTCCCCTGGGTTAGCAGGGGAGGCGAGCAGTACTTC. It translates to CASSLVPWVSRGGEQYF. Drawing the rest from reference TRBV7-2 and TRBJ2-7, the complete variable domain is GAGVSQSPSNKVTEKGKDVELRCDPISGHTALYWYRQSLGQGLEFLIYFQGNSAPDKSGLPSDRFSAERTGGSVSTLTIQRTQQEDSAVYLCASSLVPWVSRGGEQYFGPGTRLTVT.

A few counts support this clonotype. The genes are TRBV5-6 and TRBJ2-2; no clear D. The CDR3 runs 16 residues. V was cut by 4 bases and J by 0 bases, with 13 bases left in between. CDR1 SGHDT and CDR2 YYEEEE come from the germline V gene. As DNA, the CDR3 is TGTGCCAGCAGCCCGGACGGGTTCGCGAACACCGGGGAGCTGTTTTTT. Translated: CASSPDGFANTGELFF.